The 13 T cell receptor beta chains reported below all come from one sample, sequenced in a study of cytomegalovirus exposure and HLA in healthy donors. The PCR had 60 Vbeta and 13 Jbeta primers. Repertoires were generated with immunoSEQ multiplex PCR, while TCRdb's copy carries only in-frame clones and drops some. Its table records about 130,000 clones. Specimen: PBMCs. These TCRs come from a man younger than 35 in good health and CMV-seronegative.

The chain is built from TRBV9 and TRBJ2-3, with TRBD2 matching over 10 bases. V trimming: 4 bases; J trimming: 0 bases; junction bases outside the gene matches: 8. This CDR3 is built from 17 residues. CDR1 and CDR2 (germline): SGDLS, YYNGEE. The CDR3 reads CASSSAGGIPSTDTQYF. CDR3 nucleotide sequence: TGTGCCAGCAGCTCAGCGGGGGGGATACCTAGCACAGATACGCAGTATTTT.

The chain uses TRBV7-9 and TRBJ2-6; 9 positions agree with TRBD2. Germline CDR1 is SEHNR and CDR2 is FQNEAQ (reference sequence). This CDR3 contains 18 residues. V lost 6 bases to trimming and J lost 2 bases; unmatched junction nucleotides: 11. CDR3 protein: CASRPREGGSAGANVLTF. The DNA of the CDR3 is TGTGCCAGCAGACCGCGGGAGGGGGGGTCGGCTGGGGCCAACGTCCTGACTTTC.

The gene calls are TRBV7-2 and TRBJ2-1, with D maybe TRBD2 (6 bases). The germline gives CDR1 SGHTA, CDR2 FQGNSA. Trimming shortened V by 1 base and J by 4 bases, and 11 bases separated the two germline ends. The CDR3 consists of 15 residues. The DNA of the CDR3 is TGTGCCAGCAGCTTAGTTAGCGGAGGGTACAATGAGCAGTTCTTC. It translates to CASSLVSGGYNEQFF. The full variable domain, rest sourced from reference TRBV7-2 and TRBJ2-1, is GAGVSQSPSNKVTEKGKDVELRCDPISGHTALYWYRQSLGQGLEFLIYFQGNSAPDKSGLPSDRFSAERTGGSVSTLTIQRTQQEDSAVYLCASSLVSGGYNEQFFGPGTRLTVL.

V gene TRBV28 combines with J gene TRBJ1-2; tentative D call: TRBD1 (6 bases). Trimming removed 3 bases from V and 5 bases from J, with 16 bases in between. The CDR3 is made up of 15 amino acids. Germline CDR1 MDHEN, CDR2 SYDVKM. The CDR3 is CASSFPHTGSYGYTF. The CDR3 DNA follows: TGTGCCAGCAGTTTCCCCCACACAGGGAGTTATGGCTACACCTTC.

This chain connects TRBV7-4 to TRBJ2-7; TRBD2 might be the D (7 bases). Germline CDR1 SGHVT, CDR2 SQSDAQ. This CDR3 has 23 amino acids. V was pared by 0 bases and J by 8 bases, with 41 bases between. The CDR3 reads CASSLALKPPRGATTTEGVKQYF. In DNA form, the CDR3 reads TGTGCCAGCAGCTTAGCGCTAAAGCCCCCACGGGGGGCGACTACTACGGAGGGTGTGAAGCAGTACTTC. Together with reference TRBV7-4 and TRBJ2-7, the CDR3 gives the full variable domain: GAGVSQSPRYKVAKRGRDVALRCDSISGHVTLYWYRQTLGQGSEVLTYSQSDAQRDKSGRPSGRFSAERPERSVSTLKIQRTEQGDSAVYLCASSLALKPPRGATTTEGVKQYFGPGTRLTVT.

The chain employs TRBV6-5 and TRBJ2-1, with D perhaps TRBD2 (6 bases). Germline CDR1 MNHEY, CDR2 SVGAGI. Trimming took 2 bases from V and 15 from J, leaving 20 bases between them. The CDR3 is 14 amino acids. The CDR3 loop reads CASSYGRERGTPFF. The CDR3 coding sequence is TGTGCCAGCAGTTACGGACGGGAGAGGGGCACTCCGTTCTTC.

This chain connects TRBV28 to TRBJ1-1, with 9 bases that match TRBD1. Germline trimming cut 3 bases from V and 3 bases from J; bases unmatched to any gene: 5. This CDR3 contains 15 residues. Per germline, CDR1 MDHEN and CDR2 SYDVKM. The chain's CDR3 is CASSFPGTGHTEAFF. The CDR3 region has the DNA TGTGCCAGCAGTTTCCCTGGGACAGGGCACACTGAAGCTTTCTTT.

The CDR3 loop reads CASGLALEQYF. CDR3 nucleotides: TGTGCCAGCGGACTAGCGCTCGAGCAGTACTTC. The J gene is TRBJ2-7, the V gene TRBV18, with 9 bases aligning to TRBD2. V was clipped by 8 bases and J by 6 bases; unmatched bases: 2. Germline CDR1 reads KGHSH; CDR2 reads LQKENI. The CDR3 length is 11 residues. The whole variable domain, filled in from reference TRBV18 and TRBJ2-7, reads NAGVMQNPRHLVRRRGQEARLRCSPMKGHSHVYWYRQLPEEGLKFMVYLQKENIIDESGMPKERFSAEFPKEGPSILRIQQVVRGDSAAYFCASGLALEQYFGPGTRLTVT.

The V gene is TRBV7-2, the J gene TRBJ2-7; perhaps TRBD2 as D (6 bases). CDR3 length: 15 amino acids. Germline CDR1 is SGHTA and CDR2 is FQGNSA. Trimming stripped 0 bases from V and 2 bases from J, with 11 bases between. The CDR3 sequence is CASSLARAGTYEQYF. CDR3 DNA sequence: TGTGCCAGCAGCTTAGCGCGGGCGGGAACCTACGAGCAGTACTTC.

This sequence joins TRBV7-3 and TRBJ2-2; a weak D match, TRBD1 (5 bases). The CDR3 has 15 residues. Trimming removed 4 bases from V and 3 bases from J, with 12 bases in between. Germline V gives CDR1 SGHTA, CDR2 FQGTGA. The CDR3 spells CASSSSDSYTGELFF. CDR3 coding DNA: TGTGCCAGCAGCTCGAGCGACAGTTACACCGGGGAGCTGTTTTTT.

The V call is TRBV29-1, the J call TRBJ2-1; 12 bases match TRBD1. Per germline, CDR1 SQVTM and CDR2 ANQGSEA. The CDR3 has 14 residues. The trim removed 5 bases at V and 10 bases at J, leaving 9 bases unmatched. This CDR3 is CSVRGGQGAWEQFF. CDR3 coding DNA: TGCAGCGTTCGGGGGGGACAGGGGGCTTGGGAGCAGTTCTTC.

This rearrangement joins TRBV4-3 to TRBJ2-7; TRBD1 agrees at 7 bases. V trimming: 0 bases; J trimming: 4 bases; junction bases outside the gene matches: 6. Germline CDR1 LGHNA, CDR2 YSLEER. The CDR3 contains 15 residues. This chain's CDR3 is CASSQDLGDSYEQYF. The CDR3 DNA reads TGCGCCAGCAGCCAAGATCTGGGGGACAGTTACGAGCAGTACTTC.

The V and J genes are TRBV5-4 and TRBJ1-4, with TRBD1 as a possible D gene (6 bases). Germline CDR1 reads SGHNT; CDR2 reads YYREEE (reference sequence). The CDR3 totals 16 residues. Trimming stripped 0 bases from V and 8 bases from J, with 17 bases between. As DNA, the CDR3 is TGTGCCAGCAGCTTGGCCAAGGGGGTCTATGGGGAAAAACTGTTTTTT. Translated: CASSLAKGVYGEKLFF.